These T cell receptor beta chains were read from a single sample in a study of cytomegalovirus exposure and HLA in healthy donors. Generated by immunoSEQ multiplex PCR, the TCRdb table keeps only in-frame clones and is missing some. The table includes roughly 130,000 clones, around 8.5% detected once. Material: PBMCs. These receptor sequences come from a man aged 40-49 years in good health and CMV-seronegative. Each CDR3 is given with its conserved first and last residue. The D gene is left open where the match is weak. Size tells how often a clone was seen (once, few, many) or the class of an expanded clone, and some rows leave it out.

v_gene,d_gene,j_gene,abundance,CDR3aa,CDR3nt
TRBV19,TRBD1,TRBJ1-4,.,CASSIGGTDFVEKLFF,TGTGCCAGTAGTATAGGAGGGACAGATTTCGTCGAAAAACTGTTTTTT
TRBV6-6,TRBD1,TRBJ1-2,.,CASSLTGNGYTF,TGTGCCAGCAGCTTGACAGGGAACGGCTACACCTTC
TRBV9,.,TRBJ2-7,few,CASSSSTEGASYEQYF,TGTGCCAGCAGCTCCAGTACGGAAGGGGCGTCCTACGAGCAGTACTTC
TRBV6-5,TRBD1,TRBJ2-3,.,CASSRTGRTDTQYF,TGTGCCAGCAGTCGGACAGGGAGGACAGATACGCAGTATTTT
TRBV7-3,TRBD2,TRBJ2-3,few,CASSLAGGLAGTDTQYF,TGTGCCAGCAGCCTCGCGGGGGGACTAGCGGGGACAGATACGCAGTATTTT
TRBV2,.,TRBJ1-1,.,CATPGNTEAFF,TGTGCCACCCCGGGGAACACTGAAGCTTTCTTT
TRBV10-3,TRBD2,TRBJ2-1,few,CAIRPSGGSYNEQFF,TGTGCCATCAGGCCCAGCGGGGGTTCCTACAATGAGCAGTTCTTC
TRBV6-5,TRBD1,TRBJ1-3,few,CASRRRDRGDTIYF,TGCGCCAGCAGGCGACGGGACAGGGGGGACACCATATATTTT
TRBV7-2,TRBD2,TRBJ2-5,.,CASSLTTSGGAETQYF,TGTGCCAGCAGCTTAACGACTAGCGGGGGGGCAGAGACCCAGTACTTC
TRBV4-1,.,TRBJ1-5,.,CASSQKHNQPQHF,TGCGCCAGCAGCCAAAAACATAATCAGCCCCAGCATTTT
TRBV7-9,.,TRBJ2-7,.,CASSLRGEQYF,TGTGCCAGCAGCTTGAGAGGGGAGCAGTACTTC
TRBV30,.,TRBJ1-2,few,CAWNPTGKTNYGYTF,TGTGCCTGGAACCCTACAGGCAAAACTAACTATGGCTACACCTTC
TRBV6-5,.,TRBJ1-2,few,CASRPTGPLLYGYTF,TGTGCCAGCAGGCCTACAGGGCCCCTTTTGTATGGCTACACCTTC
TRBV7-8,.,TRBJ2-7,few,CASSLSRGSYEQYF,TGTGCCAGCAGCTTAAGTCGGGGCTCCTACGAGCAGTACTTC
TRBV11-3,TRBD2,TRBJ2-1,.,CASSLEGLAGIDEQFF,TGTGCCAGCAGCTTAGAGGGACTAGCGGGGATCGATGAGCAGTTCTTC
TRBV28,.,TRBJ1-1,.,CASSTGNTEAFF,TGTGCCAGCAGTACCGGGAACACTGAAGCTTTCTTT
TRBV27,.,TRBJ2-7,.,CASRFDNLNSEQYF,TGTGCCAGCAGGTTTGACAATTTGAACTCCGAGCAGTACTTC
TRBV27,.,TRBJ2-3,few,CASSLVRGTDTQYF,TGTGCCAGCAGTTTGGTCAGGGGCACAGATACGCAGTATTTT
TRBV7-9,.,TRBJ2-1,few,CASSLVESYNEQFF,TGTGCCAGCAGCTTAGTTGAGTCCTACAATGAGCAGTTCTTC
TRBV7-9,.,TRBJ1-2,.,CASSLVFPRYGYTF,TGTGCCAGCAGCTTAGTTTTCCCGCGCTATGGCTACACCTTC
TRBV5-6,.,TRBJ2-5,few,CASSLASEQKETQYF,TGTGCCAGCAGCTTGGCATCGGAGCAGAAAGAGACCCAGTACTTC
TRBV19,TRBD2,TRBJ2-1,.,CASSRASGDFNEQFF,TGTGCCAGTAGTCGAGCTAGCGGGGATTTCAATGAGCAGTTCTTC
TRBV6-6,.,TRBJ2-7,few,CASSLDLGTYEQYF,TGTGCCAGCAGTCTCGACCTCGGGACCTACGAGCAGTACTTC
TRBV5-1,TRBD1,TRBJ2-1,.,CASSLDWTGAGEQFF,TGCGCCAGCAGCTTGGACTGGACAGGGGCAGGTGAGCAGTTCTTC
TRBV10-3,.,TRBJ2-7,.,CAPNSPGTNSYEQYF,TGTGCCCCCAACTCTCCCGGGACAAACTCCTACGAGCAGTACTTC
TRBV7-2,.,TRBJ1-2,.,CASSEGGPRRVKDGYTF,TGTGCCAGCAGCGAAGGAGGGCCGCGCAGGGTAAAAGACGGCTACACCTTC
TRBV6-6,TRBD1,TRBJ2-3,.,CATEDRFTDTQYF,TGTGCCACCGAGGACAGGTTCACAGATACGCAGTATTTT
TRBV7-2,.,TRBJ2-3,.,CASSLAGHSTDTQYF,TGTGCCAGCAGCTTAGCCGGACACAGCACAGATACGCAGTATTTT
TRBV7-2,.,TRBJ1-2,.,CASSFSQGPPNYGYTF,TGTGCCAGCTCCTTCTCCCAGGGGCCCCCTAACTATGGCTACACCTTC
TRBV9,.,TRBJ1-2,few,CASSVGQAGGYTF,TGTGCCAGCAGCGTAGGCCAGGCTGGCGGCTACACCTTC
TRBV7-2,.,TRBJ2-2,.,CASSLVGQSTGELFF,TGTGCCAGCAGCTTAGTAGGACAGTCCACCGGGGAGCTGTTTTTT
TRBV19,TRBD1,TRBJ2-1,.,CASRDREDHEQFF,TGTGCCAGTAGGGACAGGGAGGACCATGAGCAGTTCTTC
TRBV19,TRBD2,TRBJ2-3,.,CATNWGSGGPSDTQYF,TGTGCCACCAACTGGGGGAGCGGGGGCCCGAGTGATACGCAGTATTTT
TRBV10-1,.,TRBJ2-3,.,CASSPGTDTQYF,TGCGCCAGCAGTCCCGGGACAGATACGCAGTATTTT
TRBV4-3,.,TRBJ2-3,few,CASSQGRGIDTDTQYF,TGCGCCAGCAGCCAAGGTCGGGGTATCGACACAGATACGCAGTATTTT
TRBV19,.,TRBJ1-1,few,CASSEQGRGTEAFF,TGTGCCAGTAGCGAACAGGGTAGGGGGACTGAAGCTTTCTTT
TRBV6-1,.,TRBJ1-3,few,CASSGNVDRGGNTIYF,TGTGCCAGCAGTGGGAATGTGGACAGAGGTGGAAACACCATATATTTT
TRBV9,.,TRBJ1-5,.,CASSEGDTYSNQPQHF,TGTGCCAGCAGCGAGGGGGACACTTATAGCAATCAGCCCCAGCATTTT
TRBV25-1,TRBD1,TRBJ1-1,.,CASRGQGQAPEAFF,TGTGCCAGCAGAGGACAGGGTCAGGCCCCTGAAGCTTTCTTT
TRBV11-2,.,TRBJ2-1,few,CASSQGWLQNSYNEQFF,TGTGCCAGCAGCCAGGGGTGGTTACAGAATTCCTACAATGAGCAGTTCTTC
TRBV27,.,TRBJ2-7,.,CASSLPGQFPYEQYF,TGTGCCAGCAGCCTCCCAGGACAGTTCCCCTACGAGCAGTACTTC
TRBV7-6,TRBD2,TRBJ2-1,few,CASSFGGGGYNEQFF,TGTGCCAGCAGCTTTGGCGGGGGAGGCTACAATGAGCAGTTCTTC
TRBV27,.,TRBJ2-1,few,CASSLRIADHNEQFF,TGTGCCAGCAGTTTAAGGATAGCGGATCACAATGAGCAGTTCTTC
TRBV29-1,TRBD1,TRBJ2-7,few,CSVGDRGYEQYF,TGCAGCGTGGGGGACAGGGGTTACGAGCAGTACTTC
TRBV19,.,TRBJ2-7,once,CASSTLQTGQEQYF,TGTGCCAGTAGTACCCTTCAAACAGGGCAGGAGCAGTACTTC